The 23 T cell receptor beta chains below all came from one sample that was sequenced in a study of Tregs in tolerant kidney transplant recipients. Method: immunoSEQ multiplex PCR; TCRdb's copy keeps in-frame clones and lacks some. The sample yields under 35,000 clones, of which the top ten take up around an eighth. Sample: CD8+ T cells from blood, taken before the transplant. All receptors come from a human donor who received a combined kidney and bone marrow transplant.

As concerns this clone: The read ends 3 residues early relative to the CDR3; the germline J gene fills the gap. The V call is TRBV2, the J call TRBJ2-2; 9 bases line up with TRBD1. The length of the CDR3 is 18 residues. CDR1 SNHLY and CDR2 FYNNEI come from the germline V gene. V lost 4 bases, J lost 2 bases, and 11 bases stayed unmatched. The CDR3 loop reads CASSVYPGTGLNTGELFF. The part of the CDR3 DNA that was read is TGTGCCAGCAGTGTTTACCCCGGGACAGGGTTAAACACCGGGGAG.

CDR3 DNA, as far as it was read: TGTGCCAGCAGCTTGACTAGCTACTCCTACGAG. Amino acids: CASSLTSYSYE. The CDR3 as a whole reads CASSLTSYSYEQYF. This chain joins TRBV7-8 and TRBJ2-7, with TRBD2 matching over 7 bases. The read finishes 3 residues shy of the CDR3 end, and the germline J gene is used to complete it. The CDR3 loop spans 14 amino acids. CDR1 and CDR2 (germline): SGHVS, FQNEAQ. With 3 bases clipped from V and 0 bases from J, the junction kept 2 bases outside the gene matches.

As concerns this clone: The read terminates 3 residues ahead of where the CDR3 ends, so the germline J gene completes it. V is TRBV19 and J is TRBJ2-1; 10 bases match TRBD2. The CDR3 length is 14 residues. Germline V gene data show CDR1 as LNHDA and CDR2 as SQIVND (reference sequence). With 5 bases clipped from V and 8 bases from J, the junction kept 6 bases outside the gene matches. Here the CDR3 reads CASSWSSGSYEQFF. The CDR3 bases that were read are TGTGCCAGTAGTTGGTCTAGCGGGAGCTATGAG. The variable domain in full, completed from reference TRBV19 and TRBJ2-1, reads DGGITQSPKYLFRKEGQNVTLSCEQNLNHDAMYWYRQDPGQGLRLIYYSQIVNDFQKGDIAEGYSVSREKKESFPLTVTSAQKNPTAFYLCASSWSSGSYEQFFGPGTRLTVL.

Comments on this clone: From the germline J gene comes the end of the CDR3, since the read stops 3 residues before it. The rearrangement joins TRBV20-1 to TRBJ2-7, with a possible D match to TRBD1 (6 bases). The ends were cut back, 0 bases at V and 0 bases at J, with 12 bases in the middle. CDR3 length: 15 residues. CDR1 DFQATT and CDR2 SNEGSKA come from the germline V gene (reference sequence). CDR3 DNA (partial): TGCAGTGCTAGAGATAACGGACAGCCCTCCTACGAG. Translation gives CSARDNGQPSYE. The complete CDR3 sequence is CSARDNGQPSYEQYF.

Concerning this clone: The read stops 3 residues short of the end of the CDR3; the missing end is completed from the germline J gene. The chain carries TRBV7-8 and TRBJ2-7, with D possibly being TRBD1 (6 bases). This CDR3 has 14 amino acids. Germline V lookup: CDR1 SGHVS, CDR2 FQNEAQ. The V end was cut by 1 base, the J end by 6 bases, with 13 bases between. CDR3 amino acids: CASSLDTGLGEQYF. Partial CDR3 DNA: TGTGCCAGCAGCTTAGATACAGGGCTAGGCGAG.

With regard to this clone: The read is 3 residues too short to cover the CDR3 end, so that end is filled in from the germline J gene. The chain carries TRBV19 and TRBJ1-4, with unresolved D. The V end lost 5 bases, the J end lost 6 bases, and 16 bases lay between the germline ends. The CDR3 length is 15 residues. CDR1 is LNHDA, CDR2 SQIVND, per germline (reference sequence). The CDR3 bases that were read are TGTGCCAGTAGTCTTGGGCAGGTTCCTCATGAAAAA. Its protein is CASSLGQVPHEK. The full CDR3 sequence reads CASSLGQVPHEKLFF.

Of note for this clone: The read halts 3 residues ahead of the CDR3 end, with the missing end drawn from the germline J gene. V is TRBV19 and J is TRBJ2-7; tentative D call: TRBD1 (6 bases). The V end lost 5 bases, the J end lost 4 bases, and 12 bases lay between the germline ends. CDR3 size: 13 residues. Germline V gene data show CDR1 as LNHDA and CDR2 as SQIVND (reference sequence). CDR3 residues: CASSSLDRYEQYF. The sequenced part of the CDR3 DNA is TGTGCCAGTAGTTCCCTGGACAGATACGAG.

A remark on this clone: The DNA ends 3 residues before the CDR3 does, and the rest of the CDR3 is filled in from the germline J gene. The chain is built from TRBV19 and TRBJ2-7, with D tentatively TRBD1 (5 bases). This CDR3 is built from 13 residues. V was trimmed by 4 bases and J by 6 bases, leaving 13 bases between them. Per germline, CDR1 LNHDA and CDR2 SQIVND (reference sequence). The sequenced part of the CDR3 DNA is TGTGCCAGTAGTAGCGGACAAGTGCCCGAG. Translated, it gives CASSSGQVPE. The entire CDR3 protein reads CASSSGQVPEQYF.

About this clone: The missing CDR3 end, 3 residues past where the read stops, is filled in from the germline J gene. The sample holds other DNA sequences that translate to the same CDR3. The V gene is TRBV19, the J gene TRBJ2-1; D is unresolved. V lost 1 base, J lost 0 bases, and 16 bases lay in between. The germline V gene has CDR1 LNHDA and CDR2 SQIVND (reference sequence). The CDR3 consists of 18 residues. The CDR3 loop reads CASSIVVAVRSSYNEQFF. The CDR3 DNA, read in part, is TGTGCCAGTAGTATAGTGGTTGCCGTTAGAAGCTCCTACAATGAG.

Regarding this clone: Read coverage stops 3 residues before the CDR3 terminus; the germline J gene supplies the remainder. The genes are TRBV20-1 and TRBJ1-2; 8 bases match TRBD1. This CDR3 has 12 residues. The germline gives CDR1 DFQATT, CDR2 SNEGSKA (reference sequence). Incomplete CDR3 DNA: TGCAGTGCTAAGGGGACAGGCCCAAAC. Its translation: CSAKGTGPN. The whole CDR3 is CSAKGTGPNYTF.

Incomplete CDR3 DNA: TGTGCCAGCAGCTCCGGACAGGGCGATGGC. Amino acid sequence: CASSSGQGDG. The full CDR3 reads CASSSGQGDGYTF. The chain uses TRBV5-4 and TRBJ1-2; 8 nucleotides agree with TRBD1. The observed sequence ends 3 residues before the CDR3 terminus, with the missing tail filled in from the germline J gene. J gave up 6 bases and V 3 bases, and 4 bases lay outside the gene matches. The length of the CDR3 is 13 residues. CDR1 is SGHNT and CDR2 is YYREEE in the germline V gene (reference sequence). Variable domain in full (rest from reference TRBV5-4 and TRBJ1-2): ETGVTQSPTHLIKTRGQQVTLRCSSQSGHNTVSWYQQALGQGPQFIFQYYREEENGRGNFPPRFSGLQFPNYSSELNVNALELDDSALYLCASSSGQGDGYTFGSGTRLTVV.

A note on this clone: The read terminates 3 residues ahead of where the CDR3 ends, so the germline J gene completes it. The chain couples TRBV2 to TRBJ2-1; 11 nucleotides align to TRBD2. Trimming at V came to 5 bases and at J to 7 bases, leaving 4 bases not matched to a gene. This CDR3 is 14 amino acids long. Germline V gene data show CDR1 as SNHLY and CDR2 as FYNNEI. CDR3 residues: CASSQWTSGNEQFF. The CDR3 bases that were read are TGTGCCAGCAGTCAGTGGACTAGCGGGAATGAG. The full variable domain, completed using reference TRBV2 and TRBJ2-1, is EPEVTQTPSHQVTQMGQEVILRCVPISNHLYFYWYRQILGQKVEFLVSFYNNEISEKSEIFDDQFSVERPDGSNFTLKIRSTKLEDSAMYFCASSQWTSGNEQFFGPGTRLTVL.

As for this clone: The read stops 3 residues short of the end of the CDR3; the missing end is completed from the germline J gene. The chain has TRBV2 and TRBJ2-1, with 8 bases that match TRBD2. Unmatched junction bases numbered 6, after V lost 2 bases and J lost 6 bases. Per germline, CDR1 SNHLY and CDR2 FYNNEI. The CDR3 has 15 amino acids. Here the CDR3 reads CASSEHSGTPNEQFF. The CDR3 DNA, read in part, is TGTGCCAGCAGTGAACATAGCGGGACCCCCAATGAG.

Turning to this clone: The CDR3 extends 3 residues past the end of the read, so its final part is completed from the germline J gene. V gene TRBV7-2 combines with J gene TRBJ2-7; 8 nucleotides line up with TRBD1. From germline, CDR1 is SGHTA and CDR2 FQGNSA. After removal of 1 base from V and 1 base from J, the junction contained 3 bases not matched to a gene. This CDR3 has 15 amino acids. The CDR3: CASSLGQGTSYEQYF. The DNA read from the CDR3 is TGTGCCAGCAGCTTAGGACAGGGGACTTCCTACGAG.

Turning to this clone: Coverage ceases 3 residues before the CDR3 finishes, and the germline J gene fills in the end. The gene calls are TRBV19 and TRBJ2-1; D possibly corresponds to TRBD2 (6 bases). Germline CDR1 and CDR2: LNHDA and SQIVND (reference sequence). V lost 1 base and J 3 bases, leaving 10 bases between the germline ends. The CDR3 extends over 15 amino acids. The part of the CDR3 DNA that was read is TGTGCCAGTAGTATAGTAGGAGGGGACTACAATGAG. Protein sequence: CASSIVGGDYNE. The entire CDR3 protein reads CASSIVGGDYNEQFF.

Points on this clone: The read comes to an end 3 residues before the CDR3 does, leaving the germline J gene to fill in the end. The chain carries TRBV2 and TRBJ1-2, with D unclear. With 3 bases removed from V and 4 bases from J, the gap between germline ends came to 12 bases. The CDR3 has 14 residues. Germline V CDR1 and CDR2: SNHLY, FYNNEI. The DNA read from the CDR3 is TGTGCCAGCAGTGATATAATGACACTCTATGGC. Translating gives CASSDIMTLYG. Given in full, the CDR3 is CASSDIMTLYGYTF.

As regards this clone: The read is 3 residues too short to cover the CDR3 end, so that end is filled in from the germline J gene. The gene calls are TRBV19 and TRBJ2-1, with 9 bases matching TRBD2. CDR1 and CDR2 from the germline V gene are LNHDA and SQIVND (reference sequence). The CDR3 spans 16 residues. Trimming took 7 bases from V and 2 from J; bases not matched to a gene: 9. CDR3 protein: CASIQGAGGPYNEQFF. The covered CDR3 bases are TGTGCCAGTATCCAGGGAGCGGGAGGACCCTACAATGAG.

Notes on this clone: With the read ending 3 residues before the CDR3 end, the germline J gene is used to fill in that end. The chain uses TRBV20-1 and TRBJ2-7; possibly TRBD1 for D (6 bases). The CDR3 totals 12 residues. The V end was cut by 5 bases, the J end by 0 bases, with 8 bases between. Per the germline V gene, CDR1 is DFQATT and CDR2 is SNEGSKA (reference sequence). The sequenced part of the CDR3 DNA is TGCAGTGCTTGGGACAACTCCTACGAG. Its protein is CSAWDNSYE. In full, the CDR3 is CSAWDNSYEQYF.

As regards this clone: The read ends 3 residues early relative to the CDR3; the germline J gene fills the gap. The rearrangement uses TRBV5-8 and TRBJ1-1; maybe TRBD1 (6 bases). The CDR3 length is 13 residues. Germline V gene lookup returns CDR1 SGHTS and CDR2 YDEGEE. V dropped 6 bases and J dropped 0 bases, with 9 bases sitting between them. The CDR3 DNA, read in part, is TGTGCCAGCACCTGGACAGTGAACACTGAA. Protein product: CASTWTVNTE. The whole CDR3 protein is CASTWTVNTEAFF. Combining the CDR3 with reference TRBV5-8 and TRBJ1-1 gives the whole variable domain EAGVTQSPTHLIKTRGQQATLRCSPISGHTSVYWYQQALGLGLQFLLWYDEGEERNRGNFPPRFSGRQFPNYSSELNVNALELEDSALYLCASTWTVNTEAFFGQGTRLTVV.

The DNA read from the CDR3 is TGTGCCAGTACCCTTTTTGCACAGATGAACACTGAA. Its translation: CASTLFAQMNTE. The whole CDR3 region reads CASTLFAQMNTEAFF. This rearrangement joins TRBV19 to TRBJ1-1; no firm D call. Sequencing ends 3 residues short of the CDR3 end; the germline J gene provides the rest. This CDR3 comprises 15 residues. The V gene's germline CDR1 is LNHDA and CDR2 SQIVND (reference sequence). V was shortened by 7 bases and J by 0 bases, with 15 bases between the two germline ends.

Concerning this clone itself: The sequence runs out 3 residues before the end of the CDR3; the remainder is reconstructed from the germline J gene. The rearrangement uses TRBV19 and TRBJ2-7; D might be TRBD2 (6 bases). V lost 1 base and J lost 4, with 11 bases in between. Per germline, CDR1 LNHDA and CDR2 SQIVND (reference sequence). The CDR3 extends over 14 amino acids. CDR3 region: CASSIGGVLYEQYF. The DNA read from the CDR3 is TGTGCCAGTAGTATAGGCGGGGTGCTTTACGAG.

Turning to this clone: The read terminates 3 residues before the CDR3 end, so the remaining end is supplied by the germline J gene. The genes are TRBV14 and TRBJ1-1; D not certain. V lost 4 bases, J lost 4 bases, and 10 bases lay in between. CDR1 SGHDN and CDR2 FVKESK come from the germline V gene. CDR3 size: 13 residues. Partial CDR3 DNA: TGTGCCAGCAGCCTTCTTAGTGGCACTGAA. Its translation: CASSLLSGTE. In full, the CDR3 reads CASSLLSGTEAFF.

A word on this clone: The DNA ends 3 residues before the CDR3 does, and the rest of the CDR3 is filled in from the germline J gene. The rearrangement links TRBV30 to TRBJ1-1, with TRBD1 as a possible D gene (5 bases). CDR1 is GTSNPN, CDR2 SVGIG, per germline (reference sequence). The CDR3 extends over 14 amino acids. Trimming stripped 4 bases from V and 0 bases from J, with 12 bases between. CDR3 amino acids: CAWIRTRMNTEAFF. CDR3 DNA, as far as it was read: TGTGCCTGGATCCGGACAAGAATGAACACTGAA.